The rows below give T cell receptor beta chains drawn from one sample of a study of T cells after yellow fever vaccination. Each CDR3 protein is one row after TCRdb ran MiXCR on the 5' RACE reads. Of hundreds of thousands of distinct CDR3 sequences detected, over 15% appear once; the ten largest clones hold around 17%. The sample here was PBMCs, taken before the yellow fever booster vaccination. The source is a man between 18 and 35 years old who received the YFV17D yellow fever vaccine. Both conserved end residues are part of each CDR3. A D gene is named only where the DNA matches it firmly. The size entry is marked missing in some rows and otherwise reads once, few, many or a size class.

>.|TRBJ2-5|TRBV7-9|TRBD2
TGTGCCAGCAGCTTCCTAGCGGGAGAACAAGAGACCCAGTACTTC
CASSFLAGEQETQYF
>.|TRBJ2-3|TRBV18|.
TGTGCCAGCTCACCAACTAAGAGCACAGATACGCAGTATTTT
CASSPTKSTDTQYF
>.|TRBJ1-1|TRBV5-1|.
TGCGCCAGCCTCCCGGGGGGCGTTGGGAACACTGAAGCTTTCTTT
CASLPGGVGNTEAFF
>.|TRBJ1-1|TRBV6-5|.
TGTGCCAGCAGGTCTGAGGGGAACACTGAAGCTTTCTTT
CASRSEGNTEAFF
>many|TRBJ1-6|TRBV3-1|TRBD1
TGTGCCAGCAGCCAGACCGGGACAGGGGGAGCACCCCTCCACTTT
CASSQTGTGGAPLHF
>.|TRBJ1-5|TRBV4-1|.
TGCGCCAGCAGCCAATTAGGGGGTCAGCCCCAGCATTTT
CASSQLGGQPQHF
>.|TRBJ2-5|TRBV5-1|.
TGCGCCAGCAGCTTGCTGGGCCTAAAGATTGGGGTTGAAGAGACCCAGTACTTC
CASSLLGLKIGVEETQYF
>.|TRBJ2-1|TRBV5-5|.
TGTGCCAGCAGCTTGATGAGGGTGAATGAGCAGTTCTTC
CASSLMRVNEQFF
>many|TRBJ1-5|TRBV20-1|.
TGCAGTGCTAGAGTTCCAAACTTTGGGGATCAGCCCCAGCATTTT
CSARVPNFGDQPQHF
>.|TRBJ1-1|TRBV7-2|.
TGTGCCAGCAGCTACCTTCTTAGGGGCGAAGCTTTCTTT
CASSYLLRGEAFF
>few|TRBJ2-7|TRBV6-5|.
TGTGCCAGCAGCCCACTGGGCCGGGTAGGCTCCTACGAGCAGTACTTC
CASSPLGRVGSYEQYF
>.|TRBJ2-2|TRBV5-1|.
TGCGCCAGCAGCTTGGCTCAGGGGAACACCGGGGAGCTGTTTTTT
CASSLAQGNTGELFF
>few|TRBJ2-2|TRBV5-1|.
TGCGCCAGCAGTCCGGATTTCTCGGGGACCGGGGAGCTGTTTTTT
CASSPDFSGTGELFF
>few|TRBJ1-6|TRBV10-3|.
TGTGCCATTAGGTCCGTTGTCCATTCACCCCTCCACTTT
CAIRSVVHSPLHF
>.|TRBJ1-3|TRBV18|.
TGTGCCAGCTCTCCTCAGGACCCCTCTGGAAACACCATATATTTT
CASSPQDPSGNTIYF
>few|TRBJ1-3|TRBV12-3/TRBV12-4|.
TGTGCCAACATGAGGGGGTCCCCTGGAAACACCATATATTTT
CANMRGSPGNTIYF
>few|TRBJ2-5|TRBV20-1|TRBD2
TGCAGCCTTCTAGCGGGGGGGCTTGAGACCCAGTACTTC
CSLLAGGLETQYF